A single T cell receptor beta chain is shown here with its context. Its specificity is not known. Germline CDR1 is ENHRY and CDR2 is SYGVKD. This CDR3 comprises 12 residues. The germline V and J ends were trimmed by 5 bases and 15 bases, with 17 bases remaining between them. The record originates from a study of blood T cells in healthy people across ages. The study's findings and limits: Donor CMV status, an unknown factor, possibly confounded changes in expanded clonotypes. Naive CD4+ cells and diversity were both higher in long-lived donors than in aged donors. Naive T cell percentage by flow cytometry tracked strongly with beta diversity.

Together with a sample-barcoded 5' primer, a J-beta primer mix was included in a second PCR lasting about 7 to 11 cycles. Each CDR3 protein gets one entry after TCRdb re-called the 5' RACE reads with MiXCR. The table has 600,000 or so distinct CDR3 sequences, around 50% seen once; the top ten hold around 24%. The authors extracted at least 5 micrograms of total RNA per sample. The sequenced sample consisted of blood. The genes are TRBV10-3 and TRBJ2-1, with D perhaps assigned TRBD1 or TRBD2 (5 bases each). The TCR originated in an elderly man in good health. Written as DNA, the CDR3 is TGTGCCATCAGTCCCTTCGAGGGACCGACGTTCTTC. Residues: CAISPFEGPTFF.